This is a list of T cell receptor beta chains from one sample in a study of cytomegalovirus exposure and HLA in healthy donors. The data were produced by immunoSEQ multiplex PCR, yet TCRdb's version contains in-frame clones alone and is incomplete. Of 220,000 or so clones in the sample, approximately 82% were seen once. Sequenced: PBMCs. All receptors derive from a male donor in good health and CMV-seronegative. The CDR3 runs from the conserved cysteine through the conserved F or W.

V gene	J gene	CDR3 protein
TRBV10-2	TRBJ1-5	CASKLTGGEAQPQHF
TRBV9	TRBJ2-7	CASSTGPSYEQYF
TRBV18	TRBJ2-3	CASSPLPGEGSTDTQYF
TRBV7-3	TRBJ2-1	CASSLEGGESYYNEQFF
TRBV4-1	.	CASSYRQKAYEQYF
TRBV5-8	TRBJ2-1	CASSFLAGERGYNEQFF
TRBV19	TRBJ2-5	CASSPAVGLAGVEETQYF
TRBV6-5	TRBJ2-1	CASSYFSGRLAEQFF
TRBV19	TRBJ1-5	CASSNGDRGNQPQHF
TRBV5-1	TRBJ2-1	CASGSGSSYNEQFF
TRBV6-4	TRBJ1-5	CARGCRGNSNQPQHF